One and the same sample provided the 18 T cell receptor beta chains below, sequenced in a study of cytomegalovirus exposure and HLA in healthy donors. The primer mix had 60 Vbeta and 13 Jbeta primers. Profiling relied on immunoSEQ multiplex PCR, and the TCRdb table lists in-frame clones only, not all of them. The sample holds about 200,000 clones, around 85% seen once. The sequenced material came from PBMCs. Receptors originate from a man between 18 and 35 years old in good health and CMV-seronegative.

CDR3 in DNA: TGTGCCAGCAGCCCACGTCCCGGGACTAGCGGGAGACTAATGGAGCAGTTCTTC. Translating it yields CASSPRPGTSGRLMEQFF. This chain connects TRBV9 to TRBJ2-1; 14 bases are shared with TRBD2. The J segment lost 10 bases and the V segment lost 4 bases, leaving 16 bases of the junction unmatched. Germline V gives CDR1 SGDLS, CDR2 YYNGEE. This CDR3 contains 18 residues.

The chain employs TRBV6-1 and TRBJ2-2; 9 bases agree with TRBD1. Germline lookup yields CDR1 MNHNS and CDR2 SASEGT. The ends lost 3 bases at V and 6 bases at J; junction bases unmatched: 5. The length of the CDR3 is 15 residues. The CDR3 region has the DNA TGTGCCAGCAGTGATCCCGGACAGGGGTCCGGGGAGCTGTTTTTT. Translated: CASSDPGQGSGELFF.

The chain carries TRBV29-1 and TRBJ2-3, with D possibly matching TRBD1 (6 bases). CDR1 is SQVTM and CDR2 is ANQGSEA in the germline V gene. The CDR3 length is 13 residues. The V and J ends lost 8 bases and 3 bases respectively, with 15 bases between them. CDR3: CSTKQQGTDTQYF. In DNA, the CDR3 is TGCAGCACAAAGCAACAGGGAACAGATACGCAGTATTTT.

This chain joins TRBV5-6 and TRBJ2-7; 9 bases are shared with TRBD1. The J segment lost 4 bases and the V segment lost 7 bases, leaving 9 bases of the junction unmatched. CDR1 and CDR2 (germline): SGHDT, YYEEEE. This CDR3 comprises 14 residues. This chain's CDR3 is CASASGTGRYEQYF. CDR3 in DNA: TGTGCCAGCGCATCAGGGACAGGGAGGTACGAGCAGTACTTC. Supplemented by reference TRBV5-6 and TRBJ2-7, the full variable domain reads DAGVTQSPTHLIKTRGQQVTLRCSPKSGHDTVSWYQQALGQGPQFIFQYYEEEERQRGNFPDRFSGHQFPNYSSELNVNALLLGDSALYLCASASGTGRYEQYFGPGTRLTVT.

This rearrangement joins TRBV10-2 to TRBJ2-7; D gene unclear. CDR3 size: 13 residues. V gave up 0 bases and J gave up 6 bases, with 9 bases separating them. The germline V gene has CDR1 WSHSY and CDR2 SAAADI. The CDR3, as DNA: TGCGCCAGCAGTGAGTCGAGGCTCTCCGAGCAGTACTTC. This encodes CASSESRLSEQYF.

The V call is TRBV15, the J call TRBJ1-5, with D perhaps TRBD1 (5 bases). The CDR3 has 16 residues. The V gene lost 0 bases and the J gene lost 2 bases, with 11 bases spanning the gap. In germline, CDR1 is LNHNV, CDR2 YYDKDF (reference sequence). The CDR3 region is CATSRETGGGNQPQHF. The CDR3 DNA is TGTGCCACCAGCAGAGAAACCGGAGGGGGCAATCAGCCCCAGCATTTT.

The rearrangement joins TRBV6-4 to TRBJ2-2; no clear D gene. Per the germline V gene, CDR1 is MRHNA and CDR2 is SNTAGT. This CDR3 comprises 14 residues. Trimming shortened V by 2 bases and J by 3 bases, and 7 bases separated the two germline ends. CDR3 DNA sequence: TGTGCCAGCAGTGACCTATTCGACACCGGGGAGCTGTTTTTT. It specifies CASSDLFDTGELFF.

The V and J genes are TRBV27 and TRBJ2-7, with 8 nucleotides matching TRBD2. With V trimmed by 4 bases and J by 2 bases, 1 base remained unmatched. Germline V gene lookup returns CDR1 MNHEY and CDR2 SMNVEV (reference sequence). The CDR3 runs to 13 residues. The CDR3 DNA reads TGTGCCAGCAGTTCGGGGGGGACCTACGAGCAGTACTTC. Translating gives CASSSGGTYEQYF.

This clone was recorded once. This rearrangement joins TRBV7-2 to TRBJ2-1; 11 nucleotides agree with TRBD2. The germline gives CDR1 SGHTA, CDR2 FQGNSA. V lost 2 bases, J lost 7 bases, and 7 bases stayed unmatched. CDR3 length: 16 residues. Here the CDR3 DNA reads TGTGCCAGCAGCTTAACTAGCGGGGGCCCGGGGAATGAGCAGTTCTTC. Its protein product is CASSLTSGGPGNEQFF.

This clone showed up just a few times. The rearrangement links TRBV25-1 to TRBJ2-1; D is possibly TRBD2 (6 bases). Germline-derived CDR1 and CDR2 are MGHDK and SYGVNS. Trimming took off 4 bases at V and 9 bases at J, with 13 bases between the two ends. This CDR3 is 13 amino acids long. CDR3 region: CASSVGRRGEQFF. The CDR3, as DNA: TGTGCCAGCAGTGTGGGTCGGAGGGGTGAGCAGTTCTTC.

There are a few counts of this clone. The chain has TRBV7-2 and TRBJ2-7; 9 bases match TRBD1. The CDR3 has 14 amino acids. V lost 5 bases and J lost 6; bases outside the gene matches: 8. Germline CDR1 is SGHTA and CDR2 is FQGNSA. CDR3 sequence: CASSTGTGFLEQYF. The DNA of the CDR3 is TGTGCCAGCAGCACCGGGACAGGGTTTCTCGAGCAGTACTTC.

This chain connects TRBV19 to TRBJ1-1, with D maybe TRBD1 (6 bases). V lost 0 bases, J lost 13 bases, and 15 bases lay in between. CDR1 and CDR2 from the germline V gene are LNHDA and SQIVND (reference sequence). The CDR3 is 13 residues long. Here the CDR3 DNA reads TGTGCCAGTAGTATAGATCGGCAGGGGAGATTTTTCTTT. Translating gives CASSIDRQGRFFF.

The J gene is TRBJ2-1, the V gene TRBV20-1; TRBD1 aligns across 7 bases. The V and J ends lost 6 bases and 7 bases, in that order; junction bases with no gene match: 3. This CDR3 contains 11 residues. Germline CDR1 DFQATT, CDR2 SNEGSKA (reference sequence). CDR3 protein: CSAKQGNEQFF. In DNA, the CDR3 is TGCAGTGCAAAACAGGGGAATGAGCAGTTCTTC.

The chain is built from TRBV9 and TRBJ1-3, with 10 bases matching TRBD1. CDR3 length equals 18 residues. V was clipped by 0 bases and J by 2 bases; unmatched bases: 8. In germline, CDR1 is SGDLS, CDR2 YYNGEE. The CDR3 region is CASSVAGQGFSAGNTIYF. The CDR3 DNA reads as TGTGCCAGCAGCGTAGCGGGACAGGGGTTTTCGGCTGGAAACACCATATATTTT.

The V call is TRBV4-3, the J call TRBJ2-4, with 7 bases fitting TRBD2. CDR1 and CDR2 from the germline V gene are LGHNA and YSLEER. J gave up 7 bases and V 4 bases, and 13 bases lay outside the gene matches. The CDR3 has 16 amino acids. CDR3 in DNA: TGCGCCAGCAGCCCCGGGGCTCTGGTAGCGGGCAACATTCAGTACTTC. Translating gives CASSPGALVAGNIQYF.

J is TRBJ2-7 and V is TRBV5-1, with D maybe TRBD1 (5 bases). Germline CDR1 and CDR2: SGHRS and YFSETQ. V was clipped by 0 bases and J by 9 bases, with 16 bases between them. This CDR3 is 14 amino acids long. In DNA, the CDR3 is TGCGCCAGCAGCTTGGATCCAGGGTGGCTCGGGCAGTACTTC. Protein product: CASSLDPGWLGQYF. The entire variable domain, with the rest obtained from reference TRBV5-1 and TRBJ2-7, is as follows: KAGVTQTPRYLIKTRGQQVTLSCSPISGHRSVSWYQQTPGQGLQFLFEYFSETQRNKGNFPGRFSGRQFSNSRSEMNVSTLELGDSALYLCASSLDPGWLGQYFGPGTRLTVT.

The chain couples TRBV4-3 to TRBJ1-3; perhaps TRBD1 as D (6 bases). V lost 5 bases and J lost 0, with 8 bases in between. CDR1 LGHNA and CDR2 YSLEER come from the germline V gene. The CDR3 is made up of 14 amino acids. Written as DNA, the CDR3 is TGCGCCAGCAGCACAGGGAGCTCTGGAAACACCATATATTTT. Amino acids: CASSTGSSGNTIYF.

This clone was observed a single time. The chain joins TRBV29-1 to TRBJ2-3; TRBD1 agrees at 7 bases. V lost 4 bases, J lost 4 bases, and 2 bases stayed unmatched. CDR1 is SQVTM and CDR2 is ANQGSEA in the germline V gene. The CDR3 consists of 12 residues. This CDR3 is CSVGQGADTQYF. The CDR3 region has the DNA TGCAGCGTTGGGCAGGGGGCAGATACGCAGTATTTT.